The 24 T cell receptor beta chains listed next were all sequenced from one sample in a study of T cell repertoires in cytomegalovirus infection. Antigens of these TCRs are unknown. TCRdb processed the reads anew with MiXCR; each CDR3 protein has one entry. The table lists some 940,000 distinct CDR3 sequences, approximately 31% of them singletons. This specimen was cultured CD8+ T cells from PBMCs, taken from culture after CMV antigen stimulation. The receptor set was obtained from a human donor in good health (CMV status not recorded). Some clones in this sample may be carry-over from other donors' samples.

The rearrangement joins TRBV19 to TRBJ2-7, with D tentatively TRBD1 or TRBD2 (6 bases each). Germline V gene lookup returns CDR1 LNHDA and CDR2 SQIVND (reference sequence). V was trimmed by 0 bases and J by 1 base, leaving 13 bases between them. This CDR3 contains 16 residues. The CDR3 DNA reads TGTGCCAGTAGTATAGATTCGGGGGCCGGGTCCTACGAGCAGTACTTC. Translating gives CASSIDSGAGSYEQYF.

This clonotype was seen repeatedly, ten times or more. The J gene is TRBJ1-3, the V gene TRBV7-2; D is unclear. The V gene's germline CDR1 is SGHTA and CDR2 FQGNSA. The V end was cut by 6 bases, the J end by 0 bases, with 12 bases between. There are 15 residues in the CDR3. CDR3 sequence: CASRHQSTSGNTIYF. The CDR3 DNA follows: TGTGCCAGCAGGCACCAGTCGACCTCTGGAAACACCATATATTTT.

The CDR3 region is CASSNPGLAINNEQFF. Here the CDR3 DNA reads TGTGCCAGCAGTAATCCGGGACTAGCGATCAACAATGAGCAGTTCTTC. V is TRBV25-1 and J is TRBJ2-1, with 10 nucleotides matching TRBD2. The CDR3 consists of 16 residues. Per the germline V gene, CDR1 is MGHDK and CDR2 is SYGVNS. Trimming cost V 5 bases and J 5 bases; bases outside gene matches: 9.

There are a few counts of this clonotype. The chain links TRBV10-3 to TRBJ1-2; 8 bases fit TRBD1. J gave up 6 bases and V 6 bases, and 9 bases lay outside the gene matches. Germline values: CDR1 ENHRY, CDR2 SYGVKD. This CDR3 spans 14 amino acids. The DNA of the CDR3 is TGTGCCATCAGGCGGGACAGGATGATTGATGGCTACACCTTC. Translation gives CAIRRDRMIDGYTF.

This clonotype was picked up a small number of times. The chain uses TRBV7-6 and TRBJ2-7; D is ambiguous. The length of the CDR3 is 16 residues. Between the trimmed V and J ends, which lost 3 bases and 0 bases, there was a span of 15 bases. The germline gives CDR1 SGHVS, CDR2 FNYEAQ. The CDR3: CASSLYNMAPSYEQYF. CDR3 DNA: TGTGCCAGCAGCTTGTACAACATGGCTCCCTCCTACGAGCAGTACTTC.

This clonotype was detected a few times. J is TRBJ2-1 and V is TRBV6-5; D may be TRBD2 (6 bases). Germline values: CDR1 MNHEY, CDR2 SVGAGI. V was trimmed by 5 bases and J by 10 bases, leaving 15 bases between them. The CDR3 runs to 13 residues. The CDR3 loop reads CASSTPGLLEQFF. In DNA form, the CDR3 reads TGTGCCAGCAGTACCCCGGGACTCCTGGAGCAGTTCTTC.

Comments on this clonotype: Its ends do not fully match the called genes, so a read error is possible. This rearrangement joins TRBV5-6 to TRBJ1-1; D may be TRBD1 (5 bases). The CDR3 sequence is 16 residues long. Germline CDR1 is SGHDT and CDR2 is YYEEEE. DNA for the CDR3: TGTGCCAGCAGCTTGGGAGTACGGGGACTGGGTACTGTAGCTTTCTTT. It is translated as CASSLGVRGLGTVAFF.

CDR3 nucleotides: TGTGCCAGCAGCTTAGGAGGTGCGCGGGCAACTAATGAAAAACTGTTTTTT. Residues: CASSLGGARATNEKLFF. The chain employs TRBV13 and TRBJ1-4; D gene ambiguous. This CDR3 region has 17 residues. The V gene's germline CDR1 is PRHDT and CDR2 FYEKMQ (reference sequence). The V end lost 0 bases, the J end lost 0 bases, and 11 bases lay between the germline ends. The full variable domain, in which reference TRBV13 and TRBJ1-4 provide the parts outside the CDR3, is AAGVIQSPRHLIKEKRETATLKCYPIPRHDTVYWYQQGPGQDPQFLISFYEKMQSDKGSIPDRFSAQQFSDYHSELNMSSLELGDSALYFCASSLGGARATNEKLFFGSGTQLSVL.

The chain employs TRBV6-2 or TRBV6-3 and TRBJ2-5; TRBD1 is a possible D gene (5 bases). The V gene's germline CDR1 is MNHEY and CDR2 SVGEGT. The ends were cut back, 2 bases at V and 4 bases at J, with 17 bases in the middle. There are 16 residues in the CDR3. CDR3 region: CASSYGLGRERETQYF. Written as DNA, the CDR3 is TGTGCCAGCAGTTACGGTCTGGGGCGTGAGAGAGAGACCCAGTACTTC.

The rearrangement uses TRBV9 and TRBJ2-2; D gene uncertain. Germline CDR1 is SGDLS and CDR2 is YYNGEE. Trimming left V 3 bases short and J 6 bases short, with 9 bases between. This CDR3 spans 13 amino acids. The CDR3 protein is CASSGGRPGELFF. DNA of the CDR3: TGTGCCAGCAGCGGAGGTCGCCCCGGGGAGCTGTTTTTT.

Written as DNA, the CDR3 is TGTGCCAGCGAACAGGGGGCGTGGGACACTGAAGCTTTCTTT. Encoded protein: CASEQGAWDTEAFF. The V and J genes are TRBV19 and TRBJ1-1; 9 bases map to TRBD1. Germline CDR1 and CDR2: LNHDA and SQIVND (reference sequence). The CDR3 contains 14 residues. V gave up 9 bases and J gave up 3 bases; unmatched junction bases: 8. The full variable domain, rest sourced from reference TRBV19 and TRBJ1-1, is DGGITQSPKYLFRKEGQNVTLSCEQNLNHDAMYWYRQDPGQGLRLIYYSQIVNDFQKGDIAEGYSVSREKKESFPLTVTSAQKNPTAFYLCASEQGAWDTEAFFGQGTRLTVV.

The table lists this clonotype with a few counts. This rearrangement joins TRBV5-5 to TRBJ2-7; 8 nucleotides align to TRBD1. Germline lookup yields CDR1 SGHKS and CDR2 YYEKEE (reference sequence). This CDR3 has 13 residues. V trimming: 3 bases; J trimming: 6 bases; junction bases outside the gene matches: 5. The CDR3 DNA is TGTGCCAGCAGCTGGGACAGGCGCGGCGAGCAGTACGTC. This sequence encodes CASSWDRRGEQYV.

In its sample, this clonotype was seen a few times. The V call is TRBV7-6, the J call TRBJ2-1; D remains ambiguous. Germline V lookup: CDR1 SGHVS, CDR2 FNYEAQ. V dropped 6 bases and J dropped 0 bases, with 12 bases sitting between them. The CDR3 runs 15 residues. In DNA, the CDR3 is TGTGCCAGCAGAACTACTGCTAGCTCCTACAATGAGCAGTTCTTC. Its translation is CASRTTASSYNEQFF.

The V gene is TRBV19, the J gene TRBJ2-5; D ambiguous. This CDR3 has 14 residues. Trimming removed 3 bases from V and 2 bases from J, with 10 bases in between. Per the germline V gene, CDR1 is LNHDA and CDR2 is SQIVND (reference sequence). The CDR3 DNA reads TGTGCCAGTAGTATGATTCGGTCTCAAGAGACCCAGTACTTC. Translation: CASSMIRSQETQYF.

As regards this clonotype: A much larger clone sits a single nucleotide away, making a read error possible. This sequence joins TRBV7-3 and TRBJ2-3, with 9 bases aligning to TRBD2. The V gene's germline CDR1 is SGHTA and CDR2 FQGTGA. CDR3 length equals 15 residues. The CDR3 region is CTSSLIGGRADTQYF. The DNA of the CDR3 is TGTACCAGCAGCTTAATTGGCGGGAGGGCAGATACGCAGTATTTT. The variable domain in full, completed from reference TRBV7-3 and TRBJ2-3, reads GAGVSQTPSNKVTEKGKYVELRCDPISGHTALYWYRQSLGQGPEFLIYFQGTGAADDSGLPNDRFFAVRPEGSVSTLKIQRTERGDSAVYLCTSSLIGGRADTQYFGPGTRLTVL.

In the case of this clonotype: One junction end disagrees with the germline gene, perhaps due to a read error. This chain uses TRBV7-6 with TRBJ2-1, with TRBD2 matching 8 bases. Germline V lookup: CDR1 SGHVS, CDR2 FNYEAQ. The CDR3 extends over 15 amino acids. The CDR3 sequence is CVSSLGTSINNEQFF. DNA of the CDR3: TGTGTCAGCAGCTTAGGGACTAGTATTAACAATGAGCAGTTCTTC.

The rearrangement joins TRBV5-6 to TRBJ1-1; no firm D call. Trimming removed 0 bases at V and 4 bases at J, with 16 bases between. The germline V gene encodes CDR1 SGHDT and CDR2 YYEEEE. CDR3 size: 16 residues. This CDR3 reads CASSLAWSGPGTEAFF. DNA of the CDR3: TGTGCCAGCAGCTTGGCCTGGTCAGGACCGGGCACTGAAGCTTTCTTT. Looking up the rest from reference TRBV5-6 and TRBJ1-1 gives the full variable domain: DAGVTQSPTHLIKTRGQQVTLRCSPKSGHDTVSWYQQALGQGPQFIFQYYEEEERQRGNFPDRFSGHQFPNYSSELNVNALLLGDSALYLCASSLAWSGPGTEAFFGQGTRLTVV.

The gene calls are TRBV19 and TRBJ2-3, with a weak D call TRBD1 (6 bases). V was trimmed by 3 bases and J by 3 bases, leaving 13 bases between them. This CDR3 region has 15 residues. The V gene's germline CDR1 is LNHDA and CDR2 SQIVND (reference sequence). CDR3 region: CASSIEAGVTDTQYF. The CDR3 coding sequence is TGTGCCAGTAGTATCGAGGCAGGGGTGACAGATACGCAGTATTTT.

The chain recombines TRBV14 with TRBJ2-5, with 9 bases identical to TRBD2. Germline loops: CDR1 SGHDN, CDR2 FVKESK. The V segment lost 1 base and the J segment 4 bases; nucleotides outside the gene matches: 7. The CDR3 runs 16 residues. The CDR3 DNA is TGTGCCAGCAGCCAAGTGGCGGGGGGGCCGAGAGAGACCCAGTACTTC. Encoded protein: CASSQVAGGPRETQYF. The entire variable domain, with the rest obtained from reference TRBV14 and TRBJ2-5, is as follows: EAGVTQFPSHSVIEKGQTVTLRCDPISGHDNLYWYRRVMGKEIKFLLHFVKESKQDESGMPNNRFLAERTGGTYSTLKVQPAELEDSGVYFCASSQVAGGPRETQYFGPGTRLLVL.

The chain employs TRBV11-3 and TRBJ2-5; D may be TRBD1 (5 bases). The germline V and J ends were trimmed by 5 bases and 1 base, with 14 bases remaining between them. Germline lookup yields CDR1 SGHNT and CDR2 YENEEA. The CDR3 runs to 15 residues. CDR3 in amino acids: CASSLTLGAQETQYF. CDR3 nucleotide sequence: TGTGCCAGCAGCCTAACGTTAGGGGCCCAAGAGACCCAGTACTTC.

This clonotype was seen ten or more times. The CDR3: CASIRGGEQYF. For the CDR3, the DNA is TGTGCCAGCATTAGGGGCGGCGAGCAGTACTTC. The chain has TRBV12-3 or TRBV12-4 and TRBJ2-7, with D possibly TRBD1 on 5 matching bases. This CDR3 region has 11 residues. V lost 7 bases and J lost 6, with 10 bases in between.

This clonotype was detected once. This chain connects TRBV7-6 to TRBJ2-5; maybe TRBD2 (5 bases). This CDR3 comprises 15 residues. V lost 5 bases and J lost 5, with 18 bases in between. The germline V gene encodes CDR1 SGHVS and CDR2 FNYEAQ. CDR3 sequence: CASSARPTTGETQYF. CDR3 coding DNA: TGTGCCAGCAGCGCGCGACCTACCACGGGGGAGACCCAGTACTTC.

The rearrangement links TRBV6-5 to TRBJ2-1; maybe TRBD1 (6 bases). The CDR3 is 15 residues long. Trimming cost V 5 bases and J 7 bases, with 18 bases left between them. CDR1 and CDR2 (germline): MNHEY, SVGAGI. DNA for the CDR3: TGTGCCAGCAGTCTCGGGTCAGGGGAGTTGAATGAGCAGTTCTTC. Residues: CASSLGSGELNEQFF.

This clonotype was seen more than once but under ten times. This sequence joins TRBV5-6 and TRBJ2-7; D unclear. The V end lost 0 bases, the J end lost 3 bases, and 13 bases lay between the germline ends. This CDR3 spans 15 amino acids. Germline V gene sequence: CDR1 SGHDT, CDR2 YYEEEE. The CDR3 loop is CASSLGASLFYEQYV. The CDR3 nucleotides read TGTGCCAGCAGCTTGGGGGCATCTCTCTTCTACGAGCAGTACGTC.